Listed below are T cell receptor beta chains from one sample, sequenced in a study of blood T cell repertoires in COVID-19. Using immunoSEQ multiplex PCR, the repertoire was profiled, and TCRdb retains in-frame clones only, with some absent. This table has roughly 100,000 clones, 87% appearing once. What was sequenced was peripheral blood. Receptor source: a man between 50 and 59 years old in a cohort sampled during active COVID-19. CDR3s include the opening cysteine and the closing phenylalanine or tryptophan. A D gene is named only where the DNA matches it firmly. Clone size is not always given. Where it is, it says once, few, many or a class for expanded clones.

NA NA TRBJ2-7 TRBV6-5 TGTGCCAGCAGCCCAGGGTCCCCCTACGAGCAGTACTTC CASSPGSPYEQYF
NA NA TRBJ2-1 TRBV5-1 TGCGCCAGCAGCCAGACGGACAGCTCCTACAATGAGCAGTTCTTC CASSQTDSSYNEQFF
NA NA TRBJ2-1 TRBV11-2 TGTGCCAGCAGCTTGAGGCTTAATGAGCAGTTCTTC CASSLRLNEQFF
NA NA TRBJ2-2 TRBV10-1 TGCGCCAGCAGTGATCAGGTCCCCGGGGAGCTGTTTTTT CASSDQVPGELFF
NA TRBD1 TRBJ2-1 TRBV18 TGTGCCAGCTCGCTTAGTGGACAGGGGACGGGTGAGCAGTTCTTC CASSLSGQGTGEQFF
NA TRBD2 TRBJ2-3 TRBV6-5 TGTGCCAGCCGTCAGGCGGGGGAACGCACAGATACGCAGTATTTT CASRQAGERTDTQYF
NA NA TRBJ1-6 TRBV11-3 TGTGCCAGCAGCTCAGGGGATTCACCCCTCCACTTT CASSSGDSPLHF
NA NA TRBJ2-3 TRBV7-7 TGTGCTAGCAGCCGGGGGGCTAGCGGCACAGATACGCAGTATTTT CASSRGASGTDTQYF
NA TRBD1 TRBJ2-6 TRBV10-3 TGTGCCATCAGTGGGGACAGGGCTGGGGCCAACGTCCTGACTTTC CAISGDRAGANVLTF
NA TRBD2 TRBJ2-7 TRBV13 TGTGCCAGCAGCTTAAGGCGGGGGGCTACCTACGAGCAGTACTTC CASSLRRGATYEQYF
NA TRBD1 TRBJ1-5 TRBV2 TGTGCCAGCAGTGAAAGGCAGGGGGGAAATCAGCCCCAGCATTTT CASSERQGGNQPQHF
NA NA TRBJ2-3 TRBV15 TGTGCCACCAGCAGAGATCACCCGTCTAACGCAGATACGCAGTATTTT CATSRDHPSNADTQYF
NA TRBD2 TRBJ2-2 TRBV6-5 TGTGCCAGCACGGGGGGGCCGGGCACCGGGGAGCTGTTTTTT CASTGGPGTGELFF
NA NA TRBJ2-5 TRBV9 TGTGCCAGCAGCGAAGACACTCTTGGGACCCAGTACTTC CASSEDTLGTQYF
NA NA TRBJ1-3 TRBV5-1 TGCGCCAGCAGCGCGGGACTTTCTGGAAACACCATATATTTT CASSAGLSGNTIYF
NA NA TRBJ1-2 TRBV21-1 TGTGCCAGCAGCAAGTCGGGACAGGGTGACTATGGCTACACCTTC CASSKSGQGDYGYTF
NA NA TRBJ1-1 TRBV5-1 TGCGCCAGCAGCTGGGACGGGGGAAACACTGAAGCTTTCTTT CASSWDGGNTEAFF
NA TRBD1 TRBJ1-2 TRBV5-8 TGTGCCAGCATGAGGGGGACAGGGGCCGTTTCGAGTGGCTACACCTTC CASMRGTGAVSSGYTF
NA NA TRBJ1-1 TRBV5-8 TGTGCCAGCAGGGGGCAAGGTGAAGCTTTCTTT CASRGQGEAFF
NA NA TRBJ1-1 TRBV20-1 TGCAGTGCTAGTAAACTTCTGAACACTGAAGCTTTCTTT CSASKLLNTEAFF
NA TRBD1 TRBJ2-5 TRBV18 TGTGCCAGCTCCCGCGGACAGGGACGGTTAGAGACCCAGTACTTC CASSRGQGRLETQYF
few TRBD1 TRBJ1-3 TRBV19 TGTGCCAGTAGGACAGGGGGCTCTGGAAACACCATATATTTT CASRTGGSGNTIYF
NA NA TRBJ2-2 TRBV6-1 TGTGCCAGCAGTGAAGCTACGGGGAACACCGGGGAGCTGTTTTTT CASSEATGNTGELFF
NA NA TRBJ2-1 TRBV18 TGTGCCAGCTCACCAGGCTCGGGGACAATCTACAATGAGCAGTTCTTC CASSPGSGTIYNEQFF
NA NA TRBJ2-5 TRBV6-5 TGTGCCAGAACAGAAGAGACCCAGTACTTC CARTEETQYF
NA NA TRBJ1-1 TRBV12-3/TRBV12-4 TGTGCCAGCAGCAACCTGAGGAACACTGAAGCTTTCTTT CASSNLRNTEAFF
NA NA TRBJ1-2 TRBV29-1 TGCAGCGCTACGGACAGCCTCTATGGCTACACCTTC CSATDSLYGYTF
NA TRBD1 TRBJ2-7 TRBV6-1 TGTGCCAGCAGTGAGGACAGGATAACCTACGAGCAGTACTTC CASSEDRITYEQYF
NA NA TRBJ2-2 TRBV18 TGTGCCAGCTCACCACCGTGGGGGGGGCCCGCCGGGGAGCTGTTTTTT CASSPPWGGPAGELFF
NA NA TRBJ1-3 TRBV19 TGTGCCAGTAGTAGCGCTAGCTCTGGAAACACCATATATTTT CASSSASSGNTIYF
NA TRBD1 TRBJ2-3 TRBV19 TGTGCCAGTAGCCCAGGGGGCCTAAGGGGGACAGATACGCAGTATTTT CASSPGGLRGTDTQYF
NA TRBD2 TRBJ2-5 TRBV19 TGTGCCAGTAGTATCCCTAGCGGGGGGCGATTAGAGACCCAGTACTTC CASSIPSGGRLETQYF
NA TRBD2 TRBJ2-1 TRBV9 TGTGCCAGCAGCGTAGTCGATAGCGGGGGGGCCTGGGGTGAGCAGTTCTTC CASSVVDSGGAWGEQFF
NA NA TRBJ2-2 TRBV29-1 TGCAGCGTTGCCTACAGGGCGACGAACACCGGGGAGCTGTTTTTT CSVAYRATNTGELFF
NA NA TRBJ1-1 TRBV15 TGTGCCACCAGCAGGACAGGTAATGAAGCTTTCTTT CATSRTGNEAFF
NA TRBD1 TRBJ1-2 TRBV2 TGTGCCAGCAGTGAACAGGGGGCAGGTGGCTACACCTTC CASSEQGAGGYTF
NA TRBD1 TRBJ1-3 TRBV5-6 TGTGCCAGCAGCGTTGGACAGGGGTCTGGAAACACCATATATTTT CASSVGQGSGNTIYF
NA TRBD1 TRBJ2-5 TRBV7-9 TGTGCCAGCAGCCCGACAGGGGTAGAGACCCAGTACTTC CASSPTGVETQYF
NA NA TRBJ1-2 TRBV29-1 TGCAGCGTTCAACCCGGGGACTATGGCTACACCTTC CSVQPGDYGYTF
few NA TRBJ2-1 TRBV5-4 TGTGCCAGCAGTTATCAGAATGAGCAGTTCTTC CASSYQNEQFF
NA TRBD2 TRBJ2-1 TRBV7-2 TGTGCCAGCAGCCGCGGGAGCGGGGGGAATAATGAGCAGTTCTTC CASSRGSGGNNEQFF
NA NA TRBJ1-1 TRBV19 TGTGCCAGTAGTCCCCCACCGTTCAGTGAAGCTTTCTTT CASSPPPFSEAFF
NA NA TRBJ2-7 TRBV6-5 TGTGCCAGCAGTTACGGGGCTTCCTACGAGCAGTACTTC CASSYGASYEQYF
NA TRBD2 TRBJ2-5 TRBV14 TGTGCCAGCAGCCATGGACTAGCGGGGGAGACCCAGTACTTC CASSHGLAGETQYF
NA TRBD1 TRBJ1-5 TRBV9 TGTGCCAGCAGCAAGGACAGGGATCAGCCCCAGCATTTT CASSKDRDQPQHF
NA NA TRBJ1-2 TRBV10-2 TGCGCCAGCACGGACAGTACTCAGAATTGGTACGGCTACACCTTC CASTDSTQNWYGYTF
once NA TRBJ1-3 TRBV3-1/TRBV3-2 TGTGCCAGCAGCCCACAGGGCTCTGGAAACACCATATATTTT CASSPQGSGNTIYF
NA TRBD2 TRBJ2-7 TRBV5-6 TGTGCCAGCAGCCCCGGGGGGGCTCCAGGGTACTTC CASSPGGAPGYF
NA TRBD1 TRBJ1-5 TRBV2 TGTGCCAGCAGTGAACAGGGGGCGATGGGCAATCAGCCCCAGCATTTT CASSEQGAMGNQPQHF
NA TRBD1 TRBJ2-4 TRBV6-5 TGTGCCAGCAAAAGAGGGGGCGACAAAAACATTCAGTACTTC CASKRGGDKNIQYF